This T cell receptor beta chain was sequenced in a study of T cell responses to AZD1222 COVID-19 vaccine (dated by TCRdb to the early 2020s). In terms of the full investigation: AZD1222 recipients given second doses at about 4 weeks or at about 12 weeks were pooled, since spike-specific TCR depth and breadth were not found to differ between the two schedules. TCR sequencing covered 233 trial participants: approximately 200 given two doses of AZD1222 and 26 given two doses of MenACWY control vaccine. Trial participants were enrolled by age into subgroups of 18-55, 56-69 and 70-plus years, and about 150, 27 and 61 TCR-sequenced participants, respectively, were included in these subgroups. Results and caveats for the whole study, not just this receptor: CD4 TCRs associated with the vaccine covered the entire spike protein, and the dominant responses were in regions 160-218 and 743-854. Because no day 14 peak-response samples were available, the repertoires could be characterized only after the peak T cell response. Only six or seven AZD1222 recipients were SARS-CoV-2 seropositive at baseline, limiting conclusions about previously exposed vaccinees. Most participants were white British and females outnumbered males, and the authors suggested that clonal diversity may have been underestimated. A significant rise in spike-specific TCR breadth and depth was observed after two AZD1222 doses relative to day 0 and relative to MenACWY recipients. Epitopes outside the regions mutated in the B.1.351 and B.1.1.7 variants were reportedly recognized by nearly half of the unique spike-specific TCRs. In the small 56-69-year group, the increase in depth fell short of significance, most likely because of low power.

The CDR3 regions of human TCRbeta chains were subjected to immunosequencing. The study's own analysis went as follows. TCRs in the repertoires were matched against a reference library of SARS-CoV-2-specific TCRs that had been generated with the MIRA antigen-specificity platform. Breadth was defined as the fraction of unique TCRs that were SARS-CoV-2-associated, and depth was defined as the fraction of total T cells that were SARS-CoV-2-associated. Using the MIRA data, each spike-specific TCR was mapped to the spike region that the TCR reacts to and placed in a CD4 or CD8 class. Log10-transformed breadth and depth values were compared by one-way ANOVA with Sidak's multiple comparisons tests. TCRdb carries this immuneACCESS record with in-frame sequences only. Its versions omit some clonotypes, under half of them owing to an unresolved V gene in the studies checked, with the rest unexplained. Clone size and the V and J calls come from that table; the DNA yielded D and trimming. The sample yields fewer than 300,000 clones; just over 90% were counted once. Of the sample, less than 0.6% falls within the top ten clones.

From the germline V gene (reference sequence), CDR1 is MNHEY and CDR2 is SMNVEV. The CDR3 holds 15 amino acids from the cysteine to the phenylalanine. The sequence is cut down to CDR3 DNA, 45 bases in frame from base 1. Trimming costs V 5 bases and J 7 bases, and their ends lie 21 bases apart. Taken with the paper, the label for time point translates to: baseline before first vaccination. Vaccinee samples were obtained from the UK trials COV001 and COV002, which included a single-blind randomized controlled phase 2/3 trial of AZD1222 (ChAdOx1 nCoV-19) in healthy adults. Trial participant PBMC samples were collected at day 0 and day 28 after the second dose for TCRbeta chain sequencing. As regards this clone: It has no known antigen specificity. The sample holds no much larger clone one base away, and base qualities are not on file.

The V gene is TRBV27 and the J gene is TRBJ2-7; the D gene is possibly TRBD1, with 6 bases matching. The source is an adult in good health. The sequencing here drew on peripheral blood, taken on day 0 of AZD1222 vaccination. The DNA sequence is given as TGTGCCAGCAGTCCCCTCTTGCTGGGGGCCGAAGAGCAGTACTTC. It codes for CASSPLLLGAEEQYF.